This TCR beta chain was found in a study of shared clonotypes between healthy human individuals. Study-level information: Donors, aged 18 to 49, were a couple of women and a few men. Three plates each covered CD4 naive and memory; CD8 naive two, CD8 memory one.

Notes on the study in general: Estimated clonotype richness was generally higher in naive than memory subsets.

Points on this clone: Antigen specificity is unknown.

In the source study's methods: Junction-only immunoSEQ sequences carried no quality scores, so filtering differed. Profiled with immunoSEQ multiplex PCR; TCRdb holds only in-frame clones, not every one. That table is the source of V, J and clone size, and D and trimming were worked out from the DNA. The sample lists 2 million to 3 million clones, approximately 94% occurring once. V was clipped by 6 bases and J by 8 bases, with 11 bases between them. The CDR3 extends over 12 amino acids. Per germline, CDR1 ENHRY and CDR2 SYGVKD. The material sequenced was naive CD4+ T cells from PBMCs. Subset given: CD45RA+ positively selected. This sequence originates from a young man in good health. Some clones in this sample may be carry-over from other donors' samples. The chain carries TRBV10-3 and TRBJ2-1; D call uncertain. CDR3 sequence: CAIRRTQDEQFF. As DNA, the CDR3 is TGTGCCATCAGAAGAACCCAAGATGAGCAGTTCTTC.